This entry describes one T cell receptor (beta chain). The antigen remains unidentified. The data were taken from a study of cytomegalovirus exposure and HLA in healthy donors. Trimming pared 4 bases from V and 1 base from J, leaving 14 bases between. This CDR3 is built from 14 residues. CDR1 is SQVTM and CDR2 is ANQGSEA in the germline V gene. In the PCR, 60 Vbeta and 13 Jbeta primers were used. TCRdb's copy holds only in-frame clones and misses some; the assay was immunoSEQ multiplex PCR. The sample records about 100,000 clones, about 70% being singletons. Whole-study findings and limits: Immune exposure information available was restricted to CMV serostatus. Earlier results showed most TCR beta V segments being productive about 90% or about 30% of the time. Prediction of most subjects' HLA-A and HLA-B alleles by TCR beta sequences was reportedly accurate.

The chain joins TRBV29-1 to TRBJ2-7; D may be TRBD1 (5 bases). Specimen: PBMCs. The receptor comes from a woman in her late teens or twenties in good health and CMV-seropositive. This CDR3 is CSVVRDAGSYEQYF. In DNA, the CDR3 is TGCAGCGTTGTTCGAGACGCAGGGTCCTACGAGCAGTACTTC.